This TCR beta chain originates from a study of cytomegalovirus exposure and HLA in healthy donors. PCR involved 60 Vbeta and 13 Jbeta primers. The method was immunoSEQ multiplex PCR; TCRdb's version includes in-frame clones alone and lacks a portion of them. The profile shows some 97,000 clones, 75% of them singletons. After removal of 7 bases from V and 3 bases from J, the junction contained 8 bases not matched to a gene. The CDR3 spans 14 residues. Germline CDR1 and CDR2: MNHEY and SVGAGI. V gene TRBV6-5 combines with J gene TRBJ2-7; TRBD1 aligns across 8 bases. The sample consisted of PBMCs. The receptor comes from a male donor in good health and CMV-seropositive. CDR3 protein: CASTEPGQDYEQYF. CDR3 nucleotide sequence: TGTGCCAGCACCGAACCGGGACAGGACTACGAGCAGTACTTC.